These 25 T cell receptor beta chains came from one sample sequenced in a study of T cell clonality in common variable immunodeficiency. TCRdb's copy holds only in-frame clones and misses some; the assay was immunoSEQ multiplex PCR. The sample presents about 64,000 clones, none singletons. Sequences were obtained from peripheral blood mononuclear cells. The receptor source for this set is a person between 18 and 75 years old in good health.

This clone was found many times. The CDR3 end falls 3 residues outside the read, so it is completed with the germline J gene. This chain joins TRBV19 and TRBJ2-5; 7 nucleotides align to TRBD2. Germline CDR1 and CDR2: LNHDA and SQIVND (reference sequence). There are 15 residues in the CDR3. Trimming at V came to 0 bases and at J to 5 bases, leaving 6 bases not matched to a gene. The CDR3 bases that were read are TGTGCCAGTAGTATAGAGGCGGGAGCCGGGGAGACC. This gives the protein CASSIEAGAGET. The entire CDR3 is CASSIEAGAGETQYF.

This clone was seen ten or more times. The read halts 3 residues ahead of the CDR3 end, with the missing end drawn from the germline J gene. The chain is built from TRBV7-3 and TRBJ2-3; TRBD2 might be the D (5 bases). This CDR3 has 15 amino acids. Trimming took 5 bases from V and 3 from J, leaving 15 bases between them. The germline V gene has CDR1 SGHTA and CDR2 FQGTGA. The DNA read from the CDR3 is TGTGCCAGCAGCCCCCTCGCCGGCGGGACAGATACG. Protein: CASSPLAGGTDT. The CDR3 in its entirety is CASSPLAGGTDTQYF.

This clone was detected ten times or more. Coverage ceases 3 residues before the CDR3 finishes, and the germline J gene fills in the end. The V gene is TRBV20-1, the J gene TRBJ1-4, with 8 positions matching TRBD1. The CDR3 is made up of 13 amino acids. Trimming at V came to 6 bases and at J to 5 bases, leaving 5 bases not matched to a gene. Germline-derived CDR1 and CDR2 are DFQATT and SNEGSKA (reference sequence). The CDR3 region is CSARTGINEKLFF. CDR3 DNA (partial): TGCAGTGCAAGGACAGGGATCAATGAAAAA.

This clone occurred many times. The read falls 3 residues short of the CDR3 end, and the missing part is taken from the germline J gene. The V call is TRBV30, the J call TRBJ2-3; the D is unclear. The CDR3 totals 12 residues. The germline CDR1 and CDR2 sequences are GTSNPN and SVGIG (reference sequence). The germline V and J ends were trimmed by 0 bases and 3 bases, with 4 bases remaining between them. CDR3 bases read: TGTGCCTGGAGTGTACTTACAGATACG. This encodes CAWSVLTDT. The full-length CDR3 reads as CAWSVLTDTQYF.

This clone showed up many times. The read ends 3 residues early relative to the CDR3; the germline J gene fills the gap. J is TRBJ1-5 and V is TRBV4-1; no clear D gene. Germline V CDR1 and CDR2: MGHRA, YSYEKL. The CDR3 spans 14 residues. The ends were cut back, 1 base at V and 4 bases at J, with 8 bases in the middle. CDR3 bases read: TGCGCCAGCAGCCAAGTTTCGGGGAATCAGCCC. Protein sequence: CASSQVSGNQP. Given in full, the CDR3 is CASSQVSGNQPQHF.

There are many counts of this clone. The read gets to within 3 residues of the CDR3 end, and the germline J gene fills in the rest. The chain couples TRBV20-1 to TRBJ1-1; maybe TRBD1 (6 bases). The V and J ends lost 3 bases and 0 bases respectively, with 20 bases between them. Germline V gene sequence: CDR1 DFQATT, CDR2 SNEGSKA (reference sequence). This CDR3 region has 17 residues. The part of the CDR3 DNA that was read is TGCAGTGCTAGGATGCTGACAGGCGTCCTCGTGAACACTGAA. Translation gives CSARMLTGVLVNTE. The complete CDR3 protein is CSARMLTGVLVNTEAFF.

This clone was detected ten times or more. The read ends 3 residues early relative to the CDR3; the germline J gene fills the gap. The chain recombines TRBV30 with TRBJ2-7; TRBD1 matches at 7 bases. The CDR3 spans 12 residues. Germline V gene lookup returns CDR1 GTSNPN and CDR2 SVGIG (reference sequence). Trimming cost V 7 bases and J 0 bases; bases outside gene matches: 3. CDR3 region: CASRDSSYEQYF. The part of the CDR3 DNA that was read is TGTGCCTCCCGGGACAGCTCCTACGAG. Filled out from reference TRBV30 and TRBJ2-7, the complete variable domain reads SQTIHQWPATLVQPVGSPLSLECTVEGTSNPNLYWYRQAAGRGLQLLFYSVGIGQISSEVPQNLSASRPQDRQFILSSKKLLLSDSGFYLCASRDSSYEQYFGPGTRLTVT.

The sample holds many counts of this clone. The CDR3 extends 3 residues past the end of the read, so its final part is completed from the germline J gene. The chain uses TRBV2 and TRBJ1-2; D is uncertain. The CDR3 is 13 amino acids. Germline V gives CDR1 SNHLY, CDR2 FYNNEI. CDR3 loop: CASTYSSGDDYTF. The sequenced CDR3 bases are TGTGCCAGCACATACTCCTCCGGGGATGAC. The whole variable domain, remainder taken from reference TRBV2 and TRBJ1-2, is EPEVTQTPSHQVTQMGQEVILRCVPISNHLYFYWYRQILGQKVEFLVSFYNNEISEKSEIFDDQFSVERPDGSNFTLKIRSTKLEDSAMYFCASTYSSGDDYTFGSGTRLTVV.

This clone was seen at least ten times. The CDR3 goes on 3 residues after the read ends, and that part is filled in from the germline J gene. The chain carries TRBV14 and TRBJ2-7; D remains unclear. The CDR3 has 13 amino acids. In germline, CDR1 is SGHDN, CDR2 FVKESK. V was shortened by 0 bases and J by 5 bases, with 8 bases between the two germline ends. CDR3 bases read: TGTGCCAGCAGCCAAGATCCCAGGAACGAG. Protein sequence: CASSQDPRNE. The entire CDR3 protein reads CASSQDPRNEQYF.

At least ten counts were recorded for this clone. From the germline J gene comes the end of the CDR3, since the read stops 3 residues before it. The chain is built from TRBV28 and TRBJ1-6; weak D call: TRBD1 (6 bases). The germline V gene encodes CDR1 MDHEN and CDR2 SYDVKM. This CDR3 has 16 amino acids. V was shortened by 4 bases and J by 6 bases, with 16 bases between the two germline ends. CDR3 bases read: TGTGCCAGCAGTTCGGGCCGTAACAGGGTTAATTCACCC. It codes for CASSSGRNRVNSP. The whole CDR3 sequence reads CASSSGRNRVNSPLHF.

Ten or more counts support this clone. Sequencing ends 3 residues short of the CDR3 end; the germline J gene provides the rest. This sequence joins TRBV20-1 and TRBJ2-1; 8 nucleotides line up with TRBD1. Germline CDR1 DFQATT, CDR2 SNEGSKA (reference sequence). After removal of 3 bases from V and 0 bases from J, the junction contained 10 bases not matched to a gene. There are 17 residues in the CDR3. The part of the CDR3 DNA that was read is TGCAGTGCTAGGCCCCTCGGACAGGGATTCTCCTACAATGAG. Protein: CSARPLGQGFSYNE. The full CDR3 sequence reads CSARPLGQGFSYNEQFF.

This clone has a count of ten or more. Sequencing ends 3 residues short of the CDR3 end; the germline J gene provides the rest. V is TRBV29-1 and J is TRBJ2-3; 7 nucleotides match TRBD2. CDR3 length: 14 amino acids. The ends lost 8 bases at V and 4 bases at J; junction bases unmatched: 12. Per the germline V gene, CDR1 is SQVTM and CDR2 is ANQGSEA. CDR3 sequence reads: CSSAGLGSADTQYF. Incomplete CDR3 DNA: TGCAGCTCAGCGGGGTTGGGGAGCGCAGATACG.

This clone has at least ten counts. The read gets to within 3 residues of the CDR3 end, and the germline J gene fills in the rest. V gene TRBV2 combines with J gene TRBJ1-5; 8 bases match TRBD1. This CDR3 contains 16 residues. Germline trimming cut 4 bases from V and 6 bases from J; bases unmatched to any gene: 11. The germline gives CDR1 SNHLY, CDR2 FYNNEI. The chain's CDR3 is CASSGEPGGNVQPQHF. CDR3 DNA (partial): TGTGCCAGCAGTGGGGAGCCAGGGGGCAATGTTCAGCCC.

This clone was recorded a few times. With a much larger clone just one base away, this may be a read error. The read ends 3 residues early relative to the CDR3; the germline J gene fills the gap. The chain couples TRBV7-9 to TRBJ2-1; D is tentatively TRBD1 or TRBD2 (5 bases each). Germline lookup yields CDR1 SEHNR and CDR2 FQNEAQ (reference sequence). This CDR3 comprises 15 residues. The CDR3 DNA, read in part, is TGTTCCAGCAGCCTTCCTGAGGGGTTTAGCAATGAG. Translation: CSSSLPEGFSNE. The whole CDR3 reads CSSSLPEGFSNEQFF.

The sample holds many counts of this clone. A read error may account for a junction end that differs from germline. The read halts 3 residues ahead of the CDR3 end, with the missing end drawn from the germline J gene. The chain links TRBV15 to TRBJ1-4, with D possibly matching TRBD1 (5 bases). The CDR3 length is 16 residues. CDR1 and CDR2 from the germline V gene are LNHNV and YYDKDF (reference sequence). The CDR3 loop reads CATSGEPGRRSEKLFF. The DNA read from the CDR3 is TGTGCCACCAGCGGAGAACCAGGGCGTAGGAGTGAAAAA.

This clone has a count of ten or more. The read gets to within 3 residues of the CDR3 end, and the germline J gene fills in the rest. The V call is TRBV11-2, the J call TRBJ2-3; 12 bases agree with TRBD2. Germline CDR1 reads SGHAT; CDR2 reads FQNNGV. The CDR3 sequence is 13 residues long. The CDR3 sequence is CASSFLAGGAQYF. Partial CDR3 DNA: TGTGCCAGCAGCTTCCTAGCGGGAGGGGCG.

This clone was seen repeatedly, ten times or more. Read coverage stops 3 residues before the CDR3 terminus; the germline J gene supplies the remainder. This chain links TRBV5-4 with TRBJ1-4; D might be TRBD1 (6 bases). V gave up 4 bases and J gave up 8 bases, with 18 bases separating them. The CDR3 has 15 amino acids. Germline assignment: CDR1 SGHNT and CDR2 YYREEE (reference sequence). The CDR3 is CASSAGSGVREKLFF. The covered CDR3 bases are TGTGCCAGCAGCGCCGGTTCAGGGGTTAGAGAAAAA.

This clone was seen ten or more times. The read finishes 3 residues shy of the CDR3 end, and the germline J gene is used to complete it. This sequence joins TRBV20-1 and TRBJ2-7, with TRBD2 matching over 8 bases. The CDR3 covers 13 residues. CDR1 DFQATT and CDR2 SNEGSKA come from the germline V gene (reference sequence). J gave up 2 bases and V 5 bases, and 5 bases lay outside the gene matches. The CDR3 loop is CSASLAEPYEQYF. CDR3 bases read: TGCAGTGCTTCACTAGCGGAGCCCTACGAG.

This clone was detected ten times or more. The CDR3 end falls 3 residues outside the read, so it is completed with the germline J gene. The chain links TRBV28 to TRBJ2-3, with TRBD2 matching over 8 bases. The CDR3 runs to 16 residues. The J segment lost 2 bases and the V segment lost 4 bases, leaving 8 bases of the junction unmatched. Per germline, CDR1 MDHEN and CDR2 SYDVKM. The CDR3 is CASSSSSGGYTDTQYF. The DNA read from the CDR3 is TGTGCCAGCAGTTCCTCAAGCGGGGGATACACAGATACG.

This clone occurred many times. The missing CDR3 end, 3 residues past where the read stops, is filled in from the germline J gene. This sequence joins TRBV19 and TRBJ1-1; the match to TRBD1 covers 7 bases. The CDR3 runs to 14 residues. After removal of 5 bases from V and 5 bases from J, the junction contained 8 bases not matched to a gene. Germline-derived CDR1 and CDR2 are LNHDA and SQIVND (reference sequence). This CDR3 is CASSGGTVDTEAFF. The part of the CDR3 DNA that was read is TGTGCCAGTAGTGGCGGGACAGTTGATACTGAA.

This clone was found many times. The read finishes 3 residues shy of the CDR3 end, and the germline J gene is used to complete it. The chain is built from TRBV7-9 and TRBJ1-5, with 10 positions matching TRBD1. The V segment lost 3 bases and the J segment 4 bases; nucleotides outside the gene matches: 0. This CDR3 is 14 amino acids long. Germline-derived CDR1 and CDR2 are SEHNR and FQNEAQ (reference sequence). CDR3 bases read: TGTGCCAGCAGCTTGGGACAGGGGAATCAGCCC. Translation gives CASSLGQGNQP. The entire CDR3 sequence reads CASSLGQGNQPQHF.

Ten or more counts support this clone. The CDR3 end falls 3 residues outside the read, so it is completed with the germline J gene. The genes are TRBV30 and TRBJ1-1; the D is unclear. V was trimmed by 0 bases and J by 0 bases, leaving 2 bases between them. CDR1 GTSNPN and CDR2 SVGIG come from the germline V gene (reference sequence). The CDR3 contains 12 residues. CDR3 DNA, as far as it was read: TGTGCCTGGAGTGTCTTGAACACTGAA. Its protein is CAWSVLNTE. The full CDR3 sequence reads CAWSVLNTEAFF.

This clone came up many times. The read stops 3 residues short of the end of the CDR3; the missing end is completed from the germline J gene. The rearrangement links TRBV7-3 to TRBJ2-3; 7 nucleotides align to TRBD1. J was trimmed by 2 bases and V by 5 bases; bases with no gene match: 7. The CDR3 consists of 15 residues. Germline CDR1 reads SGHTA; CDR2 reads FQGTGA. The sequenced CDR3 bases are TGTGCCAGCAGCACATTGGGACAGTCCACAGATACG. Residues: CASSTLGQSTDT. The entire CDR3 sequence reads CASSTLGQSTDTQYF.

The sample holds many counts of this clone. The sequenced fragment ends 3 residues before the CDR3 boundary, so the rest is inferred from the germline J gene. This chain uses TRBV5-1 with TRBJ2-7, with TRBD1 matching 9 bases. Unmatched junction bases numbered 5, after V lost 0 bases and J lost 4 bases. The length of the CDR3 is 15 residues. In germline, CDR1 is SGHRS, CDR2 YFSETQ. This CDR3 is CASSLAPGQGYEQYF. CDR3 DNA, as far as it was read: TGCGCCAGCAGCTTGGCGCCGGGACAGGGTTACGAG. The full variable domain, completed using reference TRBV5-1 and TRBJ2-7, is KAGVTQTPRYLIKTRGQQVTLSCSPISGHRSVSWYQQTPGQGLQFLFEYFSETQRNKGNFPGRFSGRQFSNSRSEMNVSTLELGDSALYLCASSLAPGQGYEQYFGPGTRLTVT.

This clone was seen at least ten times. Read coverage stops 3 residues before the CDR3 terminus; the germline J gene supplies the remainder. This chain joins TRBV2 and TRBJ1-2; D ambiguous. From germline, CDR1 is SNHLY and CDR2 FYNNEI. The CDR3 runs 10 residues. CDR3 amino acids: CASSEPGYTF. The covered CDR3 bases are TGTGCCAGCAGTGAACCAGGC.